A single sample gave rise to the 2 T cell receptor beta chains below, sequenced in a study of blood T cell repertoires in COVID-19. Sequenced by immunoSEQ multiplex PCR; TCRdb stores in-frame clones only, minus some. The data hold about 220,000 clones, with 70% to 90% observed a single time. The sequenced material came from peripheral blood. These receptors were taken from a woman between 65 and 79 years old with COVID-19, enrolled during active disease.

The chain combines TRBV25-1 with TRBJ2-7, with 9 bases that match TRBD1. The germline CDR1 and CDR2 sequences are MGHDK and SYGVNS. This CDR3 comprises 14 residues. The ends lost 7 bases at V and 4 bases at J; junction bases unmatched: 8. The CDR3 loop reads CASTPGQGIYEQYF. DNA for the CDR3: TGTGCCAGCACCCCGGGACAGGGAATATACGAGCAGTACTTC.

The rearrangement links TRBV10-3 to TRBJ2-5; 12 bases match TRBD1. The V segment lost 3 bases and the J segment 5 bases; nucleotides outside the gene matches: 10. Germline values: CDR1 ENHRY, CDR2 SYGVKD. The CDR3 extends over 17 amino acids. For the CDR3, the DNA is TGTGCCATCAGTGACCCCGTCGGGACAGGGGGCACGGAGACCCAGTACTTC. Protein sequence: CAISDPVGTGGTETQYF.